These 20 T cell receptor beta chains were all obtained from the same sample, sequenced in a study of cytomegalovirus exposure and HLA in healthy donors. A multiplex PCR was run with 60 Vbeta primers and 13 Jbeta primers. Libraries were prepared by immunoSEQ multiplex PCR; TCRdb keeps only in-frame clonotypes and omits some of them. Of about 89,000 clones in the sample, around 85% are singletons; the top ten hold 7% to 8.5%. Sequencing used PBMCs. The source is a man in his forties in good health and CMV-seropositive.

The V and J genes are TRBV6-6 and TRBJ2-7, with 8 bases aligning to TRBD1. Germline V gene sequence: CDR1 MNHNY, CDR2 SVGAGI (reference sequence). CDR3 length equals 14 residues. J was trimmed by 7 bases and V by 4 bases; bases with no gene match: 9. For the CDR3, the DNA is TGTGCCAGCAGTTCATTGGACAGGGCAGGGGAGCAGTACTTC. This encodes CASSSLDRAGEQYF.

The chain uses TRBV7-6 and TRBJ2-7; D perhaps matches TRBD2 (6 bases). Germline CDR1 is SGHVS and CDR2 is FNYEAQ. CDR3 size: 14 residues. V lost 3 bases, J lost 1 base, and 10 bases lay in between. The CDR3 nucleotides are TGTGCCAGCAGCTTTGGGGACTCGTCCTACGAGCAGTACTTC. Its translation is CASSFGDSSYEQYF. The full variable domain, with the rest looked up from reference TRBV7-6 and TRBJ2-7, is GAGVSQSPRYKVTKRGQDVALRCDPISGHVSLYWYRQALGQGPEFLTYFNYEAQQDKSGLPNDRFSAERPEGSISTLTIQRTEQRDSAMYRCASSFGDSSYEQYFGPGTRLTVT.

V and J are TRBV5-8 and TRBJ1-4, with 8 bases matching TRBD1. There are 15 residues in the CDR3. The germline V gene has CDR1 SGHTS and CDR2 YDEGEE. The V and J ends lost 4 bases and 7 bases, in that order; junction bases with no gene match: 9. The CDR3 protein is CASSGGTGRVEKLFF. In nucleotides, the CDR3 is TGTGCCAGCAGCGGGGGGACAGGCAGGGTTGAAAAACTGTTTTTT.

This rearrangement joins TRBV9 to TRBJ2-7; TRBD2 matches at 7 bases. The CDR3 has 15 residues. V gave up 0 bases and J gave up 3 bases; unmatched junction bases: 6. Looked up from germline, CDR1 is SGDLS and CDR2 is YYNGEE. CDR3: CASSVGSSGLYEQYF. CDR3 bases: TGTGCCAGCAGCGTAGGGTCTAGCGGCCTCTACGAGCAGTACTTC.

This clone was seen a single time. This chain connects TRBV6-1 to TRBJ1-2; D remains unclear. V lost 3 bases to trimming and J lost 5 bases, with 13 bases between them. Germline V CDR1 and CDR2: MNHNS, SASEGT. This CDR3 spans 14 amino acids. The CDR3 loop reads CASSDAPTSYGYTF. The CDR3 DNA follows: TGTGCCAGCAGTGACGCCCCAACTTCGTATGGCTACACCTTC.

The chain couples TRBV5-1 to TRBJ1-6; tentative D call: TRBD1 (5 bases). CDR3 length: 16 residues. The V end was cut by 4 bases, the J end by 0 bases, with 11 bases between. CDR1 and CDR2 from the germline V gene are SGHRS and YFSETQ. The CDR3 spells CASSVGGDSYNSPLHF. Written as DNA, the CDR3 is TGCGCCAGCAGCGTGGGGGGGGACTCCTATAATTCACCCCTCCACTTT.

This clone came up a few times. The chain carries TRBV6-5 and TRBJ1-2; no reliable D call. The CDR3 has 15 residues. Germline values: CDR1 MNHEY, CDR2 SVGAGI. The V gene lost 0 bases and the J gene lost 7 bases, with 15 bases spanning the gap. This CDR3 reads CASSYSGNHGGGYTF. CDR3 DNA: TGTGCCAGCAGTTACTCGGGCAACCACGGTGGTGGCTACACCTTC.

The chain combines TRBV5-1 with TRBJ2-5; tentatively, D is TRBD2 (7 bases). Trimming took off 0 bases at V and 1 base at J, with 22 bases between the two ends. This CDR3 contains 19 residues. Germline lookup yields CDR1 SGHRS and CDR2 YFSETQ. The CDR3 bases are TGCGCCAGCAGCTTGGCCTCTGCGGGGGCCGCTTGGGGCCAAGAGACCCAGTACTTC. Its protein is CASSLASAGAAWGQETQYF.

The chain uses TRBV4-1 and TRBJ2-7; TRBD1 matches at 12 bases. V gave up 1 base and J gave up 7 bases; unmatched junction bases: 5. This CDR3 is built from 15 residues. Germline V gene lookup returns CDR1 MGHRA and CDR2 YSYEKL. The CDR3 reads CASSQGDRGLGEQYF. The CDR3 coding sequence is TGCGCCAGCAGCCAAGGGGACAGGGGGCTGGGGGAGCAGTACTTC.

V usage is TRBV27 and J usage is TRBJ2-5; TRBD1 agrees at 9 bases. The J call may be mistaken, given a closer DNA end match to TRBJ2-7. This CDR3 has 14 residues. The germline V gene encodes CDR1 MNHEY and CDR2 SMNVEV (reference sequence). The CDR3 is CASSTDRGRDEQYF. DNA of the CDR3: TGTGCCAGCAGCACGGACAGGGGAAGGGACGAGCAGTACTTC.

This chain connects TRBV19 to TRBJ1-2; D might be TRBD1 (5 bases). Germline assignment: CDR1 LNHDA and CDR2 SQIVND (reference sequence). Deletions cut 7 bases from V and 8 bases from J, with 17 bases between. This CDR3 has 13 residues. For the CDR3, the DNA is TGTGCCAGTACCCCTGCGGGGGGGTGGGGCTACACCTTC. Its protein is CASTPAGGWGYTF.

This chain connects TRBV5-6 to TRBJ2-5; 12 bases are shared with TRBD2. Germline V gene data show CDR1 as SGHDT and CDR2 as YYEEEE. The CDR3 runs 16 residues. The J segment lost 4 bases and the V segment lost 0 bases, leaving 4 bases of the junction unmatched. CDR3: CASSLDTTSGRETQYF. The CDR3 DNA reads TGTGCCAGCAGCTTGGATACGACTAGCGGGAGAGAGACCCAGTACTTC.

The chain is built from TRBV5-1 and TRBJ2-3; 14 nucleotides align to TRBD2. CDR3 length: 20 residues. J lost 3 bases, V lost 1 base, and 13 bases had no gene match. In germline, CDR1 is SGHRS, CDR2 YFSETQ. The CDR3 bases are TGCGCCAGCAGCTTGAGGGGACTAGCGGGGGACACCTCACGTACAGATACGCAGTATTTT. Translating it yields CASSLRGLAGDTSRTDTQYF.

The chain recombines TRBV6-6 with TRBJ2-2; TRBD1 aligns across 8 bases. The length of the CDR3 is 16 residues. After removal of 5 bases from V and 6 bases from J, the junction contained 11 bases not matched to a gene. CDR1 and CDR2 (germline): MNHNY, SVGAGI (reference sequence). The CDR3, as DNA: TGTGCCAGCAGTCCAAAGACAGGGGTTATCGCCGGGGAGCTGTTTTTT. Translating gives CASSPKTGVIAGELFF.

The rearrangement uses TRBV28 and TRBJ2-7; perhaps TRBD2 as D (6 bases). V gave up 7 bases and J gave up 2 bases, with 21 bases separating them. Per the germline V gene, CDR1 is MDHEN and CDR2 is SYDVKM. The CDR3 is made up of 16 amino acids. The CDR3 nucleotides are TGTGCCAGCACCTCCCCGGGACGACTAGTCCCCTACGAGCAGTACTTC. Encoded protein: CASTSPGRLVPYEQYF.

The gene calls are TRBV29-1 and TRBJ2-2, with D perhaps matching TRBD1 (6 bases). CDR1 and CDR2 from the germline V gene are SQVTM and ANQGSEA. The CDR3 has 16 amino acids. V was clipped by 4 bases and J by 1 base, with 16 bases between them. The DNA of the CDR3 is TGCAGCGTTGGGGTCAGGGGATTATTGAACACCGGGGAGCTGTTTTTT. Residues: CSVGVRGLLNTGELFF.

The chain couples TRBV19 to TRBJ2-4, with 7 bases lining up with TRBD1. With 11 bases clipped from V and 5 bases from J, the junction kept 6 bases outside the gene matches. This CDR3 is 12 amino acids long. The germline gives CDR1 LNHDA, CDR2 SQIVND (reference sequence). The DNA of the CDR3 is TGTGCCTGTGCGAGGGGGCAAAACATTCAGTACTTC. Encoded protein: CACARGQNIQYF.

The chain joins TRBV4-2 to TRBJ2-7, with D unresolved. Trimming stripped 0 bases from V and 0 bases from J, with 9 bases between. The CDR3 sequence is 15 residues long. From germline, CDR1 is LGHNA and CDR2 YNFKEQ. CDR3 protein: CASSQDWPLSYEQYF. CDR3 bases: TGTGCCAGCAGCCAAGATTGGCCTCTCTCCTACGAGCAGTACTTC.

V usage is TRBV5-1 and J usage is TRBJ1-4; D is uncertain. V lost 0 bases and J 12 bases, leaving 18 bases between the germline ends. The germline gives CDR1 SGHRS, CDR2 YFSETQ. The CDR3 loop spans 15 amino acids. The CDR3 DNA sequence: TGCGCCAGCAGCTTGGAGGGAGCAGAATATGGCGAACTGTTTTTT. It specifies CASSLEGAEYGELFF.

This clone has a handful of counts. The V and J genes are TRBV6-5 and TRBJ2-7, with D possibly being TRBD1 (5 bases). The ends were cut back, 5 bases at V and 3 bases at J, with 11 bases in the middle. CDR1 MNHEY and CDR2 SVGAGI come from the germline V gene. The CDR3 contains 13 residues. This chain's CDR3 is CASSETEDYEQYF. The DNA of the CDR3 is TGTGCCAGCAGTGAGACAGAAGACTACGAGCAGTACTTC.